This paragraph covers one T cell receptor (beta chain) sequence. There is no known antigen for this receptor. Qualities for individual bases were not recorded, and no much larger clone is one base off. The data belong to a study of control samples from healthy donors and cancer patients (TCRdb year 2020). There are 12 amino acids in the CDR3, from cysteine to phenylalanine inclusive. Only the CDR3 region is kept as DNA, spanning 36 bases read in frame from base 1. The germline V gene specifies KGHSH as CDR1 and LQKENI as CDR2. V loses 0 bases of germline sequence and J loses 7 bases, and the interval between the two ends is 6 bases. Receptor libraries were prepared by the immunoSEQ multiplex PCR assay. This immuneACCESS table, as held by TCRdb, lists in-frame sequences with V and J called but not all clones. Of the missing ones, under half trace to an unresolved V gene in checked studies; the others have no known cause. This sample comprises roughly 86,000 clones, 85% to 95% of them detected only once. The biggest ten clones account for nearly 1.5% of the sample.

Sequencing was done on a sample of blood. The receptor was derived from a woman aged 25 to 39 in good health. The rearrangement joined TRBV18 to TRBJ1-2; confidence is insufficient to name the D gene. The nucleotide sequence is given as TGTGCCAGCTCACCACCGGGTGTTGGCTACACCTTC. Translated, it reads CASSPPGVGYTF.